This TCR beta chain was recovered during a study of cytomegalovirus exposure and HLA in healthy donors. The PCR had 60 Vbeta and 13 Jbeta primers. Sequencing was performed with immunoSEQ multiplex PCR; in TCRdb, only in-frame clones are kept and a portion is missing. Of about 63,000 clones detected, 73% appear once; the ten largest clones hold about 5%. This clone showed up just a few times. The clonotype comes from a man aged 50 or older in good health and CMV-seronegative. What was sequenced was PBMCs.

As DNA, the CDR3 is TGTGCCAGCAGCGTAGGGGCTTTGGGGACAGACGAGCAGTACTTC. Its translation is CASSVGALGTDEQYF. The genes are TRBV9 and TRBJ2-7; 7 positions match TRBD1. J lost 5 bases, V lost 0 bases, and 8 bases had no gene match. The germline CDR1 and CDR2 sequences are SGDLS and YYNGEE. The CDR3 extends over 15 amino acids.